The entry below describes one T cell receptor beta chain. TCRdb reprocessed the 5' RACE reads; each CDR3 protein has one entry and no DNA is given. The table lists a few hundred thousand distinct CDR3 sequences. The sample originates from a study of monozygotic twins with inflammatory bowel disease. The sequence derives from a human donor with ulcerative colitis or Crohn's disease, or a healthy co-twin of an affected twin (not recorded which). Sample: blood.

CDR3 sequence: CSAPTWGAEDEQYF. The J gene is TRBJ2-7, the V gene TRBV20-1; the TCRdb call, TRBD1, lacks DNA for checking. This CDR3 region has 14 residues. The V gene's germline CDR1 is DFQATT and CDR2 SNEGSKA (reference sequence).